The clone carrying this T cell receptor (beta chain) has more than one count but fewer than ten. What it binds is not known. This sample was taken from a study of T cells after yellow fever vaccination. Study context: Fractions of low cell number were prepared using SMART-Seq v4 Ultra Low Input.

Study findings and constraints: A small share of clonotypes appeared in both CD4 and CD8 compartments.

The 5'RACE template-switching step produced TCR cDNA and added a universal primer site and UMIs. TCRdb itself ran the 5' RACE reads through MiXCR, one entry per CDR3 protein. The table records 120,000 or so distinct CDR3 sequences, around 9.8% of them present only once. Trimming took 7 bases from V and 0 from J, leaving 13 bases between them. Germline loops: CDR1 SGDLS, CDR2 YYNGEE. The CDR3 runs 14 residues. The chain carries TRBV9 and TRBJ1-1, with D possibly TRBD1 on 5 matching bases. This TCR was sampled from a young man who received the YFV17D yellow fever vaccine. This material consisted of CD8+ T cells sorted from PBMCs, taken on the day of the yellow fever booster vaccination. The CDR3 coding sequence is TGTGCCAGCGGCACCGGGACCGTGAACACTGAAGCTTTCTTT. This gives the protein CASGTGTVNTEAFF.